This TCR beta chain appears in the sequencing data of a study of blood T cell repertoires in COVID-19. Study overall: Spain, Italy and the United States supplied samples that represented acute and convalescent COVID-19.

Authors' data handling: How many nucleated cells were present was estimated from reference gene primer amplification. Repertoires were generated with immunoSEQ multiplex PCR, while TCRdb's copy carries only in-frame clones and drops some. V and J calls and clone size are given by that table; D and trimming were obtained from the DNA. This sample has about 74,000 clones; 70% to 90% occur once, and the top ten carry more than 1.5%. Unmatched junction bases numbered 11, after V lost 5 bases and J lost 14 bases. This CDR3 is 13 amino acids long. Germline CDR1 is SGHTA and CDR2 is FQGNSA. Sequencing used peripheral blood. The sequence was obtained from a woman older than 75 with active or convalescent COVID-19. The V call is TRBV7-2, the J call TRBJ2-1, with 8 nucleotides matching TRBD2. In nucleotides, the CDR3 is TGTGCCAGCAGCCTAAAAGCGGGGGCTACGGAGTTCTTC. Translation gives CASSLKAGATEFF.